This passage covers 8 T cell receptor beta chains from one sample sequenced in a study of CD8+ T cells in alopecia areata. RNA was extracted and reverse transcribed into cDNA as the sequencing template. Clones were sequenced by immunoSEQ multiplex PCR, and TCRdb holds only the in-frame ones, with some missing. The repertoire includes some 240,000 clones, roughly 57% of them detected once, and more than 0.4% sits in the top ten. The sequencing here drew on CD4+ T cells sorted from blood, taken at week 0. The source of these receptors is a human donor with alopecia areata.

About this clone itself: The sample holds other DNA sequences that translate to the same CDR3. V and J are TRBV5-1 and TRBJ1-1; D is unclear. V was shortened by 1 base and J by 2 bases, with 6 bases between the two germline ends. The CDR3 covers 13 residues. Germline-derived CDR1 and CDR2 are SGHRS and YFSETQ. CDR3 residues: CASSLTVNTEAFF. The CDR3 bases are TGCGCCAGCAGCTTGACAGTAAACACTGAAGCTTTCTTT.

The chain couples TRBV14 to TRBJ1-3; D is perhaps TRBD1 (5 bases). The CDR3 covers 16 residues. Trimming took 5 bases from V and 0 from J, leaving 14 bases between them. The germline V gene has CDR1 SGHDN and CDR2 FVKESK. CDR3 sequence (DNA): TGTGCCAGCAGCGAATGGGGACGAAGCTCTGGAAACACCATATATTTT. Translation: CASSEWGRSSGNTIYF.

V usage is TRBV29-1 and J usage is TRBJ2-5; 9 bases fit TRBD1. The CDR3 is 14 residues long. V shed 5 bases and J 4 bases; nucleotides not matched to a gene: 8. In germline, CDR1 is SQVTM, CDR2 ANQGSEA. The CDR3 DNA sequence: TGCAGCGTTAGGACAGGGGCCGCCAGAGAGACCCAGTACTTC. This encodes CSVRTGAARETQYF.

This chain joins TRBV7-6 and TRBJ2-1; 9 bases fit TRBD2. The CDR3 is made up of 15 amino acids. Germline V lookup: CDR1 SGHVS, CDR2 FNYEAQ. Germline trimming cut 5 bases from V and 4 bases from J; bases unmatched to any gene: 6. CDR3 coding DNA: TGTGCCAGCAGCCTCAGCGGGAGGACATACAATGAGCAGTTCTTC. It codes for CASSLSGRTYNEQFF.

This clone was observed a few times. The J gene is TRBJ2-3, the V gene TRBV9; TRBD2 aligns across 7 bases. In germline, CDR1 is SGDLS, CDR2 YYNGEE. The V gene end was trimmed by 4 bases and the J gene end by 4 bases; junction bases not matched to a gene: 9. CDR3 length: 15 amino acids. CDR3 region: CASSSAGVGSDTQYF. Written as DNA, the CDR3 is TGTGCCAGCAGCTCTGCGGGAGTAGGCTCAGATACGCAGTATTTT.

This clone was recorded a few times. The chain combines TRBV4-1 with TRBJ2-3; D might be TRBD2 (5 bases). V was clipped by 1 base and J by 12 bases, with 14 bases between them. This CDR3 is 13 amino acids long. Germline V lookup: CDR1 MGHRA, CDR2 YSYEKL. The CDR3 coding sequence is TGCGCCAGCAGCCAAGCGAGGACTGGGCGTCAGTATTTT. Translating gives CASSQARTGRQYF.

The chain links TRBV9 to TRBJ2-1; D gene uncertain. Trimming removed 4 bases at V and 7 bases at J, with 24 bases between. This CDR3 has 17 amino acids. The germline V gene has CDR1 SGDLS and CDR2 YYNGEE. Written as DNA, the CDR3 is TGTGCCAGCAGCATTACGTTAGGAACCCAAACCTCAAATGAGCAGTTCTTC. Encoded protein: CASSITLGTQTSNEQFF.

This chain joins TRBV19 and TRBJ1-2; D remains ambiguous. Trimming took off 7 bases at V and 6 bases at J, with 12 bases between the two ends. Germline assignment: CDR1 LNHDA and CDR2 SQIVND (reference sequence). CDR3 length equals 12 residues. In DNA form, the CDR3 reads TGTGCCAGTACCCGTGAGTCCGATGGCTACACCTTC. Translated, it gives CASTRESDGYTF.